These T cell receptor beta chains were read from a single sample in a study of radiation and T cells in renal cell carcinoma. Method: immunoSEQ multiplex PCR; TCRdb's copy keeps in-frame clones and lacks some. The data show tens of thousands of clones, 65% to 90% seen once. This specimen was blood, taken from a patient whose treatment included radiotherapy and nephrectomy. The source is a woman aged 45 to 65 with renal cell carcinoma. CDR3s include the opening cysteine and the closing phenylalanine or tryptophan. The order of the fields is clone size, J gene, V gene, D gene, CDR3 protein, CDR3 DNA. The D gene is left open where the match is weak. A clone size is listed for some rows: how often the clone was seen (once, few, many), or a class if it is expanded.

size: once
J: TRBJ1-1
V: TRBV10-1
D: TRBD1
CDR3: CASSEVQGASDTEAFF
DNA: TGCGCCAGCAGTGAAGTTCAGGGGGCATCGGACACTGAAGCTTTCTTT

size: -
J: TRBJ2-2
V: TRBV7-2
D: -
CDR3: CASSRRSWGANTGELFF
DNA: TGTGCCAGCAGCCGACGCTCGTGGGGGGCGAACACCGGGGAGCTGTTTTTT

size: once
J: TRBJ2-1
V: TRBV10-1
D: TRBD2
CDR3: CASSPGLADYNEQFF
DNA: TGCGCCAGCAGTCCGGGACTAGCGGACTACAATGAGCAGTTCTTC

size: -
J: TRBJ2-7
V: TRBV5-4
D: TRBD2
CDR3: CASSFPLAGTGEQYF
DNA: TGTGCCAGCAGCTTCCCCCTAGCGGGGACGGGGGAGCAGTACTTC

size: -
J: TRBJ2-1
V: TRBV19
D: -
CDR3: CASSQISYNEQFF
DNA: TGTGCCAGTAGTCAGATCTCCTACAATGAGCAGTTCTTC

size: -
J: TRBJ2-2
V: TRBV6-6
D: -
CDR3: CASSRTGELFF
DNA: TGTGCCAGCAGTCGAACCGGGGAGCTGTTTTTT

size: -
J: TRBJ2-5
V: TRBV5-1
D: TRBD2
CDR3: CASSLLAGTQETQYF
DNA: TGCGCCAGCAGCTTACTAGCGGGGACCCAAGAGACCCAGTACTTC

size: -
J: TRBJ1-1
V: TRBV11-2
D: -
CDR3: CASSPALEAFF
DNA: TGTGCCAGCAGCCCGGCCCTGGAAGCTTTCTTT

size: -
J: TRBJ2-5
V: TRBV5-4
D: TRBD1
CDR3: CASSAMDRVSETQYF
DNA: TGTGCCAGCAGCGCCATGGACAGGGTTTCGGAGACCCAGTACTTC

size: few
J: TRBJ2-5
V: TRBV19
D: -
CDR3: CATRSGFEDQETQYF
DNA: TGTGCCACCAGGAGCGGTTTCGAAGATCAAGAGACCCAGTACTTC

size: -
J: TRBJ2-2
V: TRBV6-1
D: -
CDR3: CASSEVDGTNTGELFF
DNA: TGTGCCAGCAGTGAAGTCGACGGGACGAACACCGGGGAGCTGTTTTTT

size: -
J: TRBJ2-5
V: TRBV2
D: TRBD2
CDR3: CASSEGLQETQYF
DNA: TGTGCCAGCAGTGAGGGACTACAAGAGACCCAGTACTTC

size: once
J: TRBJ1-2
V: TRBV6-1
D: -
CDR3: CASSSPGDPGHGYTF
DNA: TGTGCCAGCAGTTCACCAGGGGACCCTGGTCATGGCTACACCTTC

size: -
J: TRBJ2-7
V: TRBV6-5
D: -
CDR3: CASSYSFNTGNEQYF
DNA: TGTGCCAGCAGTTACTCGTTCAATACAGGGAACGAGCAGTACTTC

size: -
J: TRBJ1-1
V: TRBV4-3
D: -
CDR3: CASSQDRRITEAFF
DNA: TGCGCCAGCAGCCAAGACAGACGGATCACTGAAGCTTTCTTT

size: -
J: TRBJ2-7
V: TRBV5-1
D: TRBD2
CDR3: CASSLLPAGSYEQYF
DNA: TGCGCCAGCAGCTTGCTGCCAGCGGGAAGCTACGAGCAGTACTTC

size: few
J: TRBJ1-2
V: TRBV7-9
D: -
CDR3: CATTSPRF
DNA: TGTGCCACTACATCGCCACGCTTC

size: -
J: TRBJ2-7
V: TRBV7-9
D: -
CDR3: CASSFGANNEQYF
DNA: TGTGCCAGCAGCTTCGGGGCCAACAACGAGCAGTACTTC

size: -
J: TRBJ2-5
V: TRBV29-1
D: -
CDR3: CSHAVQETQYF
DNA: TGCAGCCACGCCGTCCAAGAGACCCAGTACTTC

size: -
J: TRBJ2-1
V: TRBV6-6
D: -
CDR3: CASSRGSAVQEQFF
DNA: TGTGCCAGCAGCAGGGGATCGGCGGTTCAAGAGCAGTTCTTC

size: -
J: TRBJ1-1
V: TRBV19
D: -
CDR3: CASSSQGNTEAFF
DNA: TGTGCCAGTAGTAGTCAGGGGAACACTGAAGCTTTCTTT

size: -
J: TRBJ2-7
V: TRBV5-6
D: -
CDR3: CASSQGRRQYF
DNA: TGTGCCAGCTCCCAGGGGAGACGGCAGTACTTC

size: once
J: TRBJ1-2
V: TRBV2
D: TRBD1
CDR3: CASREQGAPRYTF
DNA: TGTGCCAGCAGGGAACAGGGGGCCCCTCGCTACACCTTC

size: -
J: TRBJ2-2
V: TRBV9
D: TRBD1
CDR3: CASSLGQGLNTGELFF
DNA: TGTGCCAGCAGCCTGGGACAGGGCCTGAACACCGGGGAGCTGTTTTTT

size: -
J: TRBJ2-7
V: TRBV27
D: TRBD1
CDR3: CASRTGTGGSYEQYF
DNA: TGTGCCAGCAGAACCGGGACAGGGGGGTCCTACGAGCAGTACTTC

size: -
J: TRBJ2-7
V: TRBV11-3
D: TRBD2
CDR3: CASSPGGATYEQYF
DNA: TGTGCCAGCAGCCCGGGGGGGGCGACTTACGAGCAGTACTTC

size: -
J: TRBJ2-7
V: TRBV20-1
D: -
CDR3: CSVASAYEQYF
DNA: TGCAGTGTTGCGTCTGCCTACGAGCAGTACTTC

size: -
J: TRBJ2-3
V: TRBV7-2
D: TRBD2
CDR3: CASSLAGLAGVSTDTQYF
DNA: TGTGCCAGCAGCTTAGCGGGACTAGCGGGAGTCAGCACAGATACGCAGTATTTT

size: few
J: TRBJ1-2
V: TRBV5-1
D: -
CDR3: CASSLGYSSENYGYTF
DNA: TGCGCCAGCAGCTTGGGCTACAGCAGTGAAAACTATGGCTACACCTTC

size: -
J: TRBJ2-7
V: TRBV15
D: -
CDR3: CATSRDWQEQYF
DNA: TGTGCCACCAGCAGAGATTGGCAGGAGCAGTACTTC

size: -
J: TRBJ2-7
V: TRBV7-2
D: TRBD1
CDR3: CASSATGTYEQYF
DNA: TGTGCCAGCTCTGCGACAGGGACCTACGAGCAGTACTTC

size: -
J: TRBJ1-1
V: TRBV6-5
D: TRBD1
CDR3: CASKGTGGRTEAFF
DNA: TGTGCCAGCAAGGGGACAGGGGGCAGGACTGAAGCTTTCTTT

size: -
J: TRBJ1-4
V: TRBV27
D: -
CDR3: CASRLSVSGEKLFF
DNA: TGTGCCAGCCGCCTGAGCGTATCGGGTGAAAAACTGTTTTTT

size: once
J: TRBJ1-1
V: TRBV7-2
D: -
CDR3: CASSLPGAGTEAFF
DNA: TGTGCCAGCAGCTTACCAGGGGCCGGCACTGAAGCTTTCTTT

size: -
J: TRBJ2-7
V: TRBV28
D: TRBD2
CDR3: CASSPGGGSYEQYF
DNA: TGTGCCAGCAGTCCTGGCGGGGGCTCCTACGAGCAGTACTTC

size: -
J: TRBJ2-5
V: TRBV6-1
D: TRBD2
CDR3: CASSEASGGETQYF
DNA: TGTGCCAGCAGTGAGGCTAGCGGCGGGGAGACCCAGTACTTC

size: -
J: TRBJ2-7
V: TRBV19
D: -
CDR3: CASSTTLGSYEQYF
DNA: TGTGCCAGTAGTACGACACTAGGCTCCTACGAGCAGTACTTC

size: -
J: TRBJ2-4
V: TRBV6-5
D: -
CDR3: CASKEIAKNIQYF
DNA: TGTGCCAGCAAAGAGATAGCCAAAAACATTCAGTACTTC

size: once
J: TRBJ2-7
V: TRBV11-2
D: TRBD1
CDR3: CASSRAGGNFYEQYF
DNA: TGTGCCAGCAGCCGGGCAGGGGGCAATTTCTACGAGCAGTACTTC

size: -
J: TRBJ2-5
V: TRBV5-1
D: TRBD2
CDR3: CASSGLAGGQETQYF
DNA: TGCGCCAGCAGCGGACTAGCGGGGGGTCAAGAGACCCAGTACTTC

size: -
J: TRBJ2-1
V: TRBV4-2
D: -
CDR3: CASSQDSRGYSYNEQFF
DNA: TGTGCCAGCAGCCAAGATTCGCGGGGTTACTCCTACAATGAGCAGTTCTTC

size: -
J: TRBJ2-3
V: TRBV4-2
D: TRBD2
CDR3: CASSQDGVGGGGTGTDTQYF
DNA: TGTGCCAGCAGCCAAGATGGGGTAGGTGGCGGGGGAACTGGCACAGATACGCAGTATTTT

size: -
J: TRBJ1-4
V: TRBV4-2
D: TRBD1
CDR3: CASSTIQGAGESLFF
DNA: TGTGCCAGCAGCACTATTCAGGGGGCAGGGGAATCACTGTTTTTT

size: -
J: TRBJ2-1
V: TRBV7-9
D: -
CDR3: CASSLGVPLLWQFF
DNA: TGTGCCAGCAGCTTAGGAGTACCTCTTTTATGGCAGTTCTTC

size: -
J: TRBJ1-1
V: TRBV5-1
D: -
CDR3: CASSLTRWGVTEAFF
DNA: TGCGCCAGCAGCTTGACCCGTTGGGGGGTCACTGAAGCTTTCTTT

size: -
J: TRBJ1-6
V: TRBV7-2
D: TRBD1
CDR3: CASSLGSGTENSPLHF
DNA: TGTGCCAGCAGCTTAGGCTCCGGGACAGAAAATTCACCCCTCCACTTT

size: -
J: TRBJ1-5
V: TRBV5-6
D: TRBD1
CDR3: CASSLTNRDSYSNQPQHF
DNA: TGTGCCAGCAGCCTAACCAATAGGGACAGCTATAGCAATCAGCCCCAGCATTTT

size: once
J: TRBJ1-1
V: TRBV5-6
D: TRBD1
CDR3: CASSHKIKTDRGPNTEAFF
DNA: TGTGCCAGCAGCCATAAGATAAAAACGGACAGGGGGCCGAACACTGAAGCTTTCTTT

size: -
J: TRBJ1-5
V: TRBV4-1
D: TRBD1
CDR3: CASSLVTGRGGQPQHF
DNA: TGCGCCAGCAGCCTCGTGACCGGCAGGGGGGGTCAGCCCCAGCATTTT

size: -
J: TRBJ2-7
V: TRBV28
D: -
CDR3: CASNHQVSYEQYF
DNA: TGTGCCAGCAATCACCAAGTATCCTACGAGCAGTACTTC

size: -
J: TRBJ2-7
V: TRBV19
D: TRBD1
CDR3: CASSTTSSGTGDYEQYF
DNA: TGTGCCAGTAGTACCACTTCTTCCGGGACAGGGGACTACGAGCAGTACTTC

size: -
J: TRBJ2-1
V: TRBV7-2
D: -
CDR3: CASSLVYRQEDNEQFF
DNA: TGTGCCAGCAGCTTAGTTTATAGACAGGAGGACAATGAGCAGTTCTTC

size: -
J: TRBJ1-4
V: TRBV6-1
D: -
CDR3: CASIQIGGGLFF
DNA: TGTGCCAGCATTCAGATTGGAGGAGGGCTGTTTTTT

size: -
J: TRBJ2-7
V: TRBV5-1
D: -
CDR3: CASSFGREWYF
DNA: TGCGCCAGCAGTTTCGGGCGAGAGTGGTACTTC

size: -
J: TRBJ2-7
V: TRBV7-9
D: -
CDR3: CASSPMDRMGQYF
DNA: TGTGCCAGCAGCCCGATGGACAGAATGGGGCAGTACTTC